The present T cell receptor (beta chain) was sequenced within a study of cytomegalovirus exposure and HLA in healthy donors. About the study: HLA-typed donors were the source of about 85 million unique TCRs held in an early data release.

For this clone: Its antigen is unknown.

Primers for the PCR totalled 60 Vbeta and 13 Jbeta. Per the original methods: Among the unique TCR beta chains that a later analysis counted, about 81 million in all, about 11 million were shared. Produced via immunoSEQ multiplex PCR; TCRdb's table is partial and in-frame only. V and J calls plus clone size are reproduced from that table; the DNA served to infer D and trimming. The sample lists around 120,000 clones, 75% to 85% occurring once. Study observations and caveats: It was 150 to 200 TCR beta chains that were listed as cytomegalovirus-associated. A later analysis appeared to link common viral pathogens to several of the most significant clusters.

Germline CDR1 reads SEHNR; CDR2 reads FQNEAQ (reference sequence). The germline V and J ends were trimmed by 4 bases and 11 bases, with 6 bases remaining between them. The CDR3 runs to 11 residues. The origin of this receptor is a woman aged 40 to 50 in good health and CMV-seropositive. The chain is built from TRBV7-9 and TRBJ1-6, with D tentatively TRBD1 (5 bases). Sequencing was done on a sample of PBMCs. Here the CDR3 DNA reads TGTGCCAGCAGCTCCAGGGCACCCCTCCACTTT. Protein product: CASSSRAPLHF. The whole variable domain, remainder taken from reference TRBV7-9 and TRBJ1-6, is DTGVSQNPRHKITKRGQNVTFRCDPISEHNRLYWYRQTLGQGPEFLTYFQNEAQLEKSRLLSDRFSAERPKGSFSTLEIQRTEQGDSAMYLCASSSRAPLHFGNGTRLTVT.